This TCR beta chain was retrieved from a study of response to subunit inactivated influenza vaccine. This clonotype has at least ten counts. This CDR3 has 11 amino acids. Germline CDR1 DFQATT, CDR2 SNEGSKA (reference sequence). V was cut by 6 bases and J by 14 bases, with 17 bases left in between. From the RT-PCR reads, TCRdb called clonotypes with MiXCR, one entry per CDR3 protein. The sample shows more than 400,000 distinct CDR3 sequences, approximately 11% of them seen only once. This sequence joins TRBV20-1 and TRBJ2-1; tentatively, D is TRBD1 or TRBD2 (5 bases each). The sequencing used PBMCs from blood, collected 45 days after vaccination. This receptor was obtained from a man in his forties or fifties who received an inactivated influenza vaccine. The CDR3 region is CSARDQPKEFF. In nucleotides, the CDR3 is TGCAGTGCCCGGGACCAGCCGAAAGAGTTCTTC.